The 32 T cell receptor beta chains given below trace back to one sample, sequenced in a study of shared clonotypes between healthy human individuals. Sequencing was performed with immunoSEQ multiplex PCR; in TCRdb, only in-frame clones are kept and a portion is missing. Of 950,000 to 1,200,000 clones listed, approximately 75% are singletons. Specimen: memory CD4+ T cells from PBMCs. Regarding subset: CD45RA-negative fraction. These receptors were collected from a man between 18 and 29 years old in good health. Some clones in this sample may be carry-over from other donors' samples.

The table lists this clone with a few counts. The chain employs TRBV7-3 and TRBJ2-2; tentatively, D is TRBD1 or TRBD2 (5 bases each). V gave up 1 base and J gave up 1 base, with 22 bases separating them. This CDR3 is built from 20 residues. The germline V gene has CDR1 SGHTA and CDR2 FQGTGA. CDR3 sequence: CASSLSVREKGRQNTGELFF. Here the CDR3 DNA reads TGTGCCAGCAGCTTAAGCGTTCGCGAAAAGGGACGACAGAACACCGGGGAGCTGTTTTTT.

The chain is built from TRBV9 and TRBJ2-1, with D maybe TRBD2 (5 bases). CDR1 SGDLS and CDR2 YYNGEE come from the germline V gene. The V gene lost 4 bases and the J gene lost 1 base, with 18 bases spanning the gap. This CDR3 spans 17 amino acids. CDR3 bases: TGTGCCAGCAGCTCCCGACTGGTAGCGTTGTCCTACAATGAGCAGTTCTTC. Its translation is CASSSRLVALSYNEQFF.

This chain links TRBV20-1 with TRBJ2-2; the D is unclear. V was shortened by 7 bases and J by 7 bases, with 10 bases between the two germline ends. The V gene's germline CDR1 is DFQATT and CDR2 SNEGSKA (reference sequence). This CDR3 has 11 residues. The DNA for the CDR3 is TGCAGTGGGTCCCTTCTCGGGGAGCTGTTTTTT. This translates into CSGSLLGELFF.

The rearrangement links TRBV2 to TRBJ2-7; maybe TRBD2 (6 bases). V was clipped by 1 base and J by 2 bases, with 9 bases between them. Germline V gene sequence: CDR1 SNHLY, CDR2 FYNNEI. CDR3 size: 14 residues. The CDR3 DNA reads TGTGCCAGCAGTGAAGTGGGGGGTCCCTACGAGCAGTACTTC. It encodes CASSEVGGPYEQYF.

Many counts were recorded for this clone. V gene TRBV5-1 combines with J gene TRBJ2-5; no reliable D call. The CDR3 has 13 amino acids. The germline V gene encodes CDR1 SGHRS and CDR2 YFSETQ. V was trimmed by 4 bases and J by 0 bases, leaving 7 bases between them. The chain's CDR3 is CASSEMYQETQYF. CDR3 coding DNA: TGCGCCAGCAGCGAGATGTACCAAGAGACCCAGTACTTC. The whole variable domain, filled in from reference TRBV5-1 and TRBJ2-5, reads KAGVTQTPRYLIKTRGQQVTLSCSPISGHRSVSWYQQTPGQGLQFLFEYFSETQRNKGNFPGRFSGRQFSNSRSEMNVSTLELGDSALYLCASSEMYQETQYFGPGTRLLVL.

J is TRBJ2-7 and V is TRBV5-8; tentatively, D is TRBD2 (5 bases). With 1 base removed from V and 3 bases from J, the gap between germline ends came to 11 bases. Germline CDR1 SGHTS, CDR2 YDEGEE. The CDR3 runs 14 residues. CDR3 nucleotide sequence: TGTGCCAGCAGCTTGAGAGGGTTGAACTACGAGCAGTACTTC. The encoded protein is CASSLRGLNYEQYF.

This clone was seen more than once but under ten times. Different DNA sequences within this sample yield the same CDR3. The chain recombines TRBV18 with TRBJ2-5, with unresolved D. CDR1 and CDR2 (germline): KGHSH, LQKENI. V was trimmed by 3 bases and J by 0 bases, leaving 2 bases between them. The CDR3 extends over 12 amino acids. The CDR3 protein is CASSPNQETQYF. CDR3 in DNA: TGTGCCAGCTCACCCAACCAAGAGACCCAGTACTTC.

The genes are TRBV10-1 and TRBJ2-1; D may be TRBD2 (6 bases). Trimming took off 4 bases at V and 8 bases at J, with 12 bases between the two ends. The CDR3 is 13 amino acids. Germline V gives CDR1 WNHNN, CDR2 SYGVQD (reference sequence). CDR3 bases: TGCGCCAGCAGTGTTTCGGGGGTCTATGAGCAGTTCTTC. The encoded protein is CASSVSGVYEQFF.

The chain has TRBV28 and TRBJ2-7; no firm D call. V dropped 3 bases and J dropped 3 bases, with 9 bases sitting between them. Germline V gives CDR1 MDHEN, CDR2 SYDVKM. The length of the CDR3 is 13 residues. CDR3 protein: CASSLASNYEQYF. The CDR3 DNA reads as TGTGCCAGCAGTTTGGCATCCAACTACGAGCAGTACTTC.

This chain links TRBV10-3 with TRBJ1-1; D remains ambiguous. Trimming took 0 bases from V and 0 from J, leaving 8 bases between them. The CDR3 extends over 15 amino acids. Germline V gene data show CDR1 as ENHRY and CDR2 as SYGVKD. CDR3 in amino acids: CAISESGTMNTEAFF. CDR3 nucleotide sequence: TGTGCCATCAGTGAGTCGGGCACCATGAACACTGAAGCTTTCTTT.

This clone is a singleton in its sample. The J gene is TRBJ1-1, the V gene TRBV7-6; D not certain. Germline V lookup: CDR1 SGHVS, CDR2 FNYEAQ. The V end was cut by 1 base, the J end by 5 bases, with 14 bases between. This CDR3 comprises 15 residues. CDR3 sequence: CASSLGNQAGTEAFF. Written as DNA, the CDR3 is TGTGCCAGCAGCTTAGGTAACCAAGCGGGGACTGAAGCTTTCTTT.

The CDR3 loop is CASSVDDTYGYTF. Written as DNA, the CDR3 is TGTGCCAGCAGCGTAGATGATACGTATGGCTACACCTTC. The chain links TRBV9 to TRBJ1-2, with no clear D. Trimming took 0 bases from V and 5 from J, leaving 8 bases between them. This CDR3 has 13 residues. Germline assignment: CDR1 SGDLS and CDR2 YYNGEE.

This clone was detected ten times or more. The rearrangement uses TRBV11-2 and TRBJ2-2, with D possibly TRBD2 on 5 matching bases. Germline CDR1 and CDR2: SGHAT and FQNNGV. The CDR3 is 14 residues long. V lost 4 bases, J lost 6 bases, and 12 bases lay in between. The CDR3: CASSSGKGAGELFF. In DNA form, the CDR3 reads TGTGCCAGCAGCTCGGGGAAGGGAGCCGGGGAGCTGTTTTTT.

This clone was observed once. This CDR3 reads CASSRIRGNTIYF. The DNA for the CDR3 is TGTGCCAGCAGTCGAATCAGGGGAAACACCATATATTTT. This chain joins TRBV14 and TRBJ1-3; no reliable D call. The V gene's germline CDR1 is SGHDN and CDR2 FVKESK. The CDR3 runs 13 residues. The V end was cut by 6 bases, the J end by 4 bases, with 10 bases between.

V gene TRBV28 combines with J gene TRBJ2-7; 8 nucleotides align to TRBD2. Germline assignment: CDR1 MDHEN and CDR2 SYDVKM. Losses at the gene ends were 2 bases for V and 2 bases for J; bases not matched to a gene: 5. The CDR3 is 15 amino acids. Here the CDR3 reads CASSLRAGGPYEQYF. CDR3 nucleotides: TGTGCCAGCAGTTTACGGGCGGGAGGACCCTACGAGCAGTACTTC.

As to this clone: A much more abundant neighbour one base away suggests this may be a read error. V gene TRBV19 combines with J gene TRBJ1-1; no clear D gene. Germline CDR1 LNHDA, CDR2 SQIVND (reference sequence). V was shortened by 5 bases and J by 1 base, with 8 bases between the two germline ends. CDR3 length: 13 amino acids. CDR3 sequence (DNA): TGTGCCAGTAGTCAACAACCGAACACTGAAGCTTTCTTT. It encodes CASSQQPNTEAFF.

V gene TRBV4-1 combines with J gene TRBJ2-1, with D hard to call. The CDR3 runs 12 residues. Germline-derived CDR1 and CDR2 are MGHRA and YSYEKL. V was trimmed by 6 bases and J by 6 bases, leaving 9 bases between them. CDR3 sequence: CASSRSGNEQFF. The CDR3 coding sequence is TGCGCCAGCAGTAGGTCGGGCAATGAGCAGTTCTTC.

About this clone: In the same sample, other DNA sequences code for this CDR3. The rearrangement joins TRBV20-1 to TRBJ2-5, with unresolved D. Germline V gene lookup returns CDR1 DFQATT and CDR2 SNEGSKA (reference sequence). With 5 bases removed from V and 4 bases from J, the gap between germline ends came to 8 bases. The CDR3 length is 11 residues. CDR3 amino acids: CSAGVGETQYF. The CDR3 nucleotides are TGCAGTGCTGGGGTAGGAGAGACCCAGTACTTC.

This clone has more than one count but fewer than ten. The chain recombines TRBV5-1 with TRBJ1-2; no clear D. The length of the CDR3 is 16 residues. The germline V gene encodes CDR1 SGHRS and CDR2 YFSETQ. Trimming pared 2 bases from V and 3 bases from J, leaving 17 bases between. CDR3 loop: CASSLGSSSVDYGYTF. The CDR3, as DNA: TGCGCCAGCAGCTTAGGGAGCTCCAGTGTGGACTATGGCTACACCTTC.

The chain combines TRBV6-5 with TRBJ1-1, with D perhaps matching TRBD1 (5 bases). Per germline, CDR1 MNHEY and CDR2 SVGAGI. The CDR3 runs 15 residues. Trimming cost V 6 bases and J 2 bases, with 16 bases left between them. The CDR3 region has the DNA TGTGCCAGCAGCCCGAGTTGGGGCTCCAACACTGAAGCTTTCTTT. This encodes CASSPSWGSNTEAFF.

This clone has more than one count but fewer than ten. The chain combines TRBV6-1 with TRBJ2-7; D unclear. Per germline, CDR1 MNHNS and CDR2 SASEGT. Trimming cost V 6 bases and J 4 bases, with 10 bases left between them. CDR3 length: 12 amino acids. CDR3 bases: TGTGCCAGCAGGGCGTCTGGGTACGAGCAGTACTTC. Protein product: CASRASGYEQYF.

V usage is TRBV7-9 and J usage is TRBJ2-7, with 10 bases lining up with TRBD1. The CDR3 loop spans 16 amino acids. Germline V gene data show CDR1 as SEHNR and CDR2 as FQNEAQ (reference sequence). V shed 4 bases and J 2 bases; nucleotides not matched to a gene: 8. In DNA, the CDR3 is TGTGCCAGCAGCTACCGGACAGGGGGTACCACCTACGAGCAGTACTTC. Translation: CASSYRTGGTTYEQYF.

The V call is TRBV6-6, the J call TRBJ2-7, with 7 bases lining up with TRBD2. The V gene end was trimmed by 5 bases and the J gene end by 4 bases; junction bases not matched to a gene: 14. This CDR3 spans 16 amino acids. Looked up from germline, CDR1 is MNHNY and CDR2 is SVGAGI (reference sequence). This chain's CDR3 is CASSRKAGGRKYEQYF. The DNA of the CDR3 is TGTGCCAGCAGTCGTAAGGCTGGCGGGAGAAAATACGAGCAGTACTTC.

This rearrangement joins TRBV29-1 to TRBJ2-7, with a tentative D call TRBD1 (5 bases). CDR3 size: 14 residues. Trimming removed 6 bases from V and 3 bases from J, with 18 bases in between. The germline CDR1 and CDR2 sequences are SQVTM and ANQGSEA. The CDR3 DNA is TGCAGCGTATGTCTTGACAGCTTAAGCTACGAGCAGTACTTC. It yields the protein CSVCLDSLSYEQYF.

V gene TRBV30 combines with J gene TRBJ2-5, with 7 bases aligning to TRBD2. J gave up 5 bases and V 2 bases, and 8 bases lay outside the gene matches. The CDR3 covers 14 residues. Germline assignment: CDR1 GTSNPN and CDR2 SVGIG (reference sequence). The DNA for the CDR3 is TGTGCCTGGAGTAGGGACCCCGGGGGGGAGACCCAGTACTTC. Protein sequence: CAWSRDPGGETQYF.

V usage is TRBV7-6 and J usage is TRBJ2-5, with TRBD1 matching over 10 bases. With V trimmed by 5 bases and J by 1 base, 4 bases remained unmatched. The CDR3 sequence is 15 residues long. Germline V gene lookup returns CDR1 SGHVS and CDR2 FNYEAQ. CDR3 sequence reads: CASSSWTGGQETQYF. The CDR3 DNA sequence: TGTGCCAGCAGCAGTTGGACAGGGGGCCAAGAGACCCAGTACTTC.

The V call is TRBV7-3, the J call TRBJ2-1; 11 nucleotides agree with TRBD2. The CDR3 covers 14 residues. Germline CDR1 and CDR2: SGHTA and FQGTGA. The J segment lost 10 bases and the V segment lost 5 bases, leaving 7 bases of the junction unmatched. The CDR3 nucleotides are TGTGCCAGCAGCCCTCTAGCGGGAGGAGGGGAGCAGTTCTTC. It codes for CASSPLAGGGEQFF. Combining the CDR3 with reference TRBV7-3 and TRBJ2-1 gives the whole variable domain GAGVSQTPSNKVTEKGKYVELRCDPISGHTALYWYRQSLGQGPEFLIYFQGTGAADDSGLPNDRFFAVRPEGSVSTLKIQRTERGDSAVYLCASSPLAGGGEQFFGPGTRLTVL.

This clone appeared once. J is TRBJ1-2 and V is TRBV7-9, with 8 nucleotides matching TRBD1. V lost 5 bases, J lost 8 bases, and 13 bases stayed unmatched. Germline V gene sequence: CDR1 SEHNR, CDR2 FQNEAQ (reference sequence). The CDR3 spans 15 residues. The CDR3 loop is CASSLRTGNKGGYTF. Written as DNA, the CDR3 is TGTGCCAGCAGCCTTCGGACAGGGAACAAGGGGGGCTACACCTTC.

The rearrangement links TRBV9 to TRBJ2-7, with 8 bases matching TRBD1. From germline, CDR1 is SGDLS and CDR2 YYNGEE. V lost 4 bases, J lost 1 base, and 7 bases stayed unmatched. The CDR3 is 15 amino acids. The CDR3 region has the DNA TGTGCCAGCAGCCCCGGGACAGGTAAATCCTACGAGCAGTACTTC. It encodes CASSPGTGKSYEQYF.

The J gene is TRBJ1-4, the V gene TRBV19, with TRBD1 identical over 11 bases. V was pared by 3 bases and J by 0 bases, with 12 bases of the junction left unmatched. The CDR3 loop spans 20 amino acids. Looked up from germline, CDR1 is LNHDA and CDR2 is SQIVND (reference sequence). CDR3 in amino acids: CASSIDPGQGVTATNEKLFF. CDR3 DNA: TGTGCCAGTAGTATCGACCCGGGACAGGGGGTAACCGCAACTAATGAAAAACTGTTTTTT.

The chain employs TRBV6-5 and TRBJ1-6, with TRBD1 as a possible D gene (5 bases). V was trimmed by 11 bases and J by 7 bases, leaving 15 bases between them. The CDR3 loop spans 13 amino acids. Germline-derived CDR1 and CDR2 are MNHEY and SVGAGI. The CDR3 DNA reads TGTGCCGGAGCCGGGACGAAAAATTCACCCCTCCACTTT. Protein: CAGAGTKNSPLHF.

The J gene is TRBJ1-2, the V gene TRBV10-1; no clear D. Germline lookup yields CDR1 WNHNN and CDR2 SYGVQD (reference sequence). Between the trimmed V and J ends, which lost 4 bases and 2 bases, there was a span of 8 bases. The CDR3 length is 13 residues. CDR3 loop: CASSVAANYGYTF. CDR3 nucleotides: TGCGCCAGCAGTGTCGCGGCAAACTATGGCTACACCTTC.